This T cell receptor beta chain was captured by sequencing in a study of cytomegalovirus exposure and HLA in healthy donors. Germline V CDR1 and CDR2: PRHDT, FYEKMQ (reference sequence). The CDR3 spans 17 residues. J lost 3 bases, V lost 0 bases, and 8 bases had no gene match. The primer mix had 60 Vbeta and 13 Jbeta primers. This table comes from immunoSEQ multiplex PCR, and its TCRdb copy is limited to in-frame clones, with some not included. The sample contains 100,000 to 150,000 clones, over 8% of which appear only once. The chain uses TRBV13 and TRBJ1-3; 7 bases are shared with TRBD1. The receptor was isolated from a man aged 35 to 55 in good health and CMV-seronegative. Sequences were obtained from PBMCs. The CDR3 region is CASSLGPQGGRGNTIYF. The CDR3 bases are TGTGCCAGCAGCTTAGGCCCTCAAGGGGGCCGTGGAAACACCATATATTTT.